A single T cell receptor (beta chain) is shown here with its context. Its antigen is unidentified. The junction and the germline gene differ at one end; a read error may be behind it. The data are from a study of blood T cells in healthy people across ages. Regarding the study as a whole: Naive CD4+ cell counts and diversity both ran higher in long-lived than in aged donors.

This CDR3 has 14 residues. Germline loops: CDR1 SSHAT, CDR2 FNYEAQ (reference sequence). A sample-barcoded 5' primer and a J-beta primer mix were used in a second PCR of roughly 7 to 11 cycles. Every cDNA molecule bore a tag from a template-switch adaptor containing 12 random nucleotides. Each CDR3 protein gets one entry after TCRdb re-called the 5' RACE reads with MiXCR. The sample has about 800,000 distinct CDR3 sequences, over 45% seen once. The chain employs TRBV7-7 and TRBJ2-2; perhaps D is TRBD1 or TRBD2 (5 bases each). The source of this sequence is a man aged 25 to 40 in good health. The sequencing sample was made of blood. The CDR3 nucleotides read TGTGCTAGCAGCCGTATGGGGGACACCGGGGAGCTGTTTTTT. Translating gives CASSRMGDTGELFF.